This entry concerns a single TCR beta chain. This clone has only one observation. Its antigen is unknown. There are no base qualities to consult, and no much larger clone falls within one base. This sample is drawn from a study of blood T cell repertoires in COVID-19 (dated by TCRdb to 2018 to 2020). About the investigation overall: The collaborator samples originated in the United States, Italy and Spain and spanned the acute and convalescent phases of COVID-19. The material from the prospective study consisted of cDNA or gDNA derived from T cells, B-cell-depleted T cells, or PBMCs. Deeply sampled blood TCRbeta repertoires from subjects exposed to, actively infected with, or recovered from COVID-19 were included in the dataset. The repertoires were released in a freely available public database intended as a resource for research on the immune response to SARS-CoV-2. Samples came from the ongoing ImmuneRACE study (first 160 participants) plus 1,254 subjects from 6 global collaborators. Nearly every sample came with metadata listing a de-identified subject ID, COVID-19 status, age in years and sex. Where HLA class I and class II types were available, the types were taken from metadata supplied by the sample provider, not from assay-based typing. Findings and caveats that apply to the study as a whole: Clinical and demographic metadata were provided uncurated, with the amount varying by source and participant.

Each collaborating institution followed its own protocols to collect whole blood in K2EDTA tubes. For TCRbeta analysis, collaborators shipped samples as frozen whole blood, isolated PBMCs, or DNA extracted from either of those sample types. V was cut back by 0 bases and J by 6 bases, leaving a gap of 14 bases between them. Spanning cysteine to phenylalanine, the CDR3 consists of 14 amino acids. Only the CDR3 part of the read is kept: 42 bases, read in frame from the first base. The CDR1 and CDR2 encoded by the germline V gene (reference sequence) are GTSNPN and SVGIG. TCRbeta CDR3 regions were amplified from genomic DNA by means of the immunoSEQ Assay, a bias-controlled multiplex PCR. As for the authors' bioinformatics: Nucleated cell counts per sample were estimated from amplification of reference gene primers within the assay. To quantify the absolute abundance of each unique TCRbeta CDR3 rearrangement, sequence reads were collapsed and filtered. Productive Simpson clonality was computed per sample as the square root of Simpson's diversity index over productive rearrangements. In TCRdb, the immuneACCESS table is reduced to in-frame sequences with V and J assigned. These tables do not hold every clone; where another copy was compared, an unresolved V gene accounts for under half, and the others remain unexplained. D and trimming come from the DNA, and the V and J calls and clone size come from that table. This sample gives about 190,000 clones in total; approximately 79% of them show up just once. Approximately 27% of the sample goes to the ten largest clones.

The clonotype was recovered from a woman aged 70-85 years with acute or convalescent COVID-19. Sequences were obtained from peripheral blood. The sequence links TRBV30 to TRBJ1-1; no D gene call is confident. In nucleotide form, the sequence is TGTGCCTGGAGTGTCGGACTTCGGATCCCTGAAGCTTTCTTT. Translated, this gives CAWSVGLRIPEAFF.